The clone carrying this T cell receptor (beta chain) was seen at least ten times. This sample is drawn from a study of T cells in Graves' hyperthyroidism and ophthalmopathy. Across the whole study: Peripheral blood draws took place at initial diagnosis, ahead of any treatment.

There were TCR beta CDR3 regions amplified from RNA transcripts. HTBI primers were employed in a first-round RT-PCR of the TCR CDR3. TCRdb reprocessed the multiplex PCR reads with MiXCR, giving one entry per CDR3 protein. The table lists approximately 490,000 distinct CDR3 sequences, approximately 23% of them singletons, with approximately 49% in the top ten. The CDR3 contains 12 residues. Trimming left V 6 bases short and J 4 bases short, with 9 bases between. CDR1 MDHEN and CDR2 SYDVKM come from the germline V gene. Ophthalmopathy patients had moderate-to-severe active disease, CAS ≥3, NOSPECS ≥4, and disease duration under 3 months. On the basis of clinical symptoms, serum thyroxine and TRAb, thyroid ultrasound and orbital computed tomography, diagnoses were made.

J is TRBJ2-5 and V is TRBV28; D might be TRBD2 (5 bases). The sequenced material came from blood. The receptor was derived from a woman aged 70-85 years with Graves' ophthalmopathy. CDR3 residues: CASRRTGETQYF. CDR3 DNA: TGTGCCAGCAGGAGGACTGGAGAGACCCAGTACTTC.